The sequence of this T cell receptor beta chain was determined in a study of blood T cells in healthy people across ages. Germline V gene sequence: CDR1 MDHEN, CDR2 SYDVKM. V lost 7 bases to trimming and J lost 3 bases, with 13 bases between them. CDR3 size: 14 residues. It was with a sample-barcoded 5' primer and a J-beta primer mix that a second PCR of roughly 6 to 12 cycles was run. Using its own MiXCR run on the 5' RACE reads, TCRdb lists one record per CDR3 protein. The sample shows 1.5 million to 2 million distinct CDR3 sequences, 30% to 40% of them seen only once. Sample: blood. The TCR comes from a woman under 40 in good health. The chain links TRBV28 to TRBJ1-5; D not certain. The CDR3 DNA follows: TGTGCCAGCATGAGTGGGGAGTCCAATCAGCCCCAGCATTTT. Translating gives CASMSGESNQPQHF.